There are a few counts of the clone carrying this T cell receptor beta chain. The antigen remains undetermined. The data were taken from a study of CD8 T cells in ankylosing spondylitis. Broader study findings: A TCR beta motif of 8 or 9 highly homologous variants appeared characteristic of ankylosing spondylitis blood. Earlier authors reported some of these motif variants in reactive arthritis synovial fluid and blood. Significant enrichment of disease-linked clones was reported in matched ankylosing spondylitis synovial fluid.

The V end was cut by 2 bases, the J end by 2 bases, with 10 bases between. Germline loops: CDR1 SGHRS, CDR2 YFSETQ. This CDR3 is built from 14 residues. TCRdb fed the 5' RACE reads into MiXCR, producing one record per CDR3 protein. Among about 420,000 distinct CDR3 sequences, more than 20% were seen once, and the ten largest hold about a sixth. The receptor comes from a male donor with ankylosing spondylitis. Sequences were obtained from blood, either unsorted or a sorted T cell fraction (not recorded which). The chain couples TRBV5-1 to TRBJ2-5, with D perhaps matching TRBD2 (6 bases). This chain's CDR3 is CASSFLGLQETQYF. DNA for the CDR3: TGCGCCAGCAGCTTCCTTGGACTACAAGAGACCCAGTACTTC.